The rows below give T cell receptor beta chains drawn from one sample of a study of Graves' ophthalmopathy and Graves' hyperthyroidism. TCRdb recomputed calls from the multiplex PCR reads with MiXCR, one row per CDR3 protein. The sample includes roughly 350,000 distinct CDR3 sequences, approximately 17% seen only once; the top ten take 2.4%. The specimen was peripheral blood. These receptors came from an adult woman with stable Graves' hyperthyroidism. Both conserved end residues are part of each CDR3. Each record gives: D gene, J gene, V gene, clone size, CDR3 protein, CDR3 DNA. D genes are given only for firm matches. Clone size, where shown, is once, few, many, or a class for clones that have expanded.

TRBD1 TRBJ2-3 TRBV6-2/TRBV6-3 . CASRNPGGLRTDTQYF TGTGCCAGCAGAAACCCAGGGGGCTTGCGCACAGATACGCAGTATTTT
. TRBJ2-7 TRBV2 many CASKYGSYEQYF TGTGCCAGCAAGTACGGATCCTACGAGCAGTACTTC
. TRBJ1-1 TRBV29-1 many CSVEDNRGAFF TGCAGCGTTGAAGATAACCGAGGGGCTTTCTTT
. TRBJ2-7 TRBV12-3/TRBV12-4 many CASSLGGEAYEQYF TGTGCCAGCAGTTTGGGGGGCGAAGCGTACGAGCAGTACTTC
TRBD2 TRBJ2-7 TRBV20-1 many CSARVQTSGDYEQYF TGCAGTGCTAGAGTCCAGACTAGCGGGGACTACGAGCAGTACTTC
. TRBJ2-7 TRBV6-1 . CASSPPRGRHEQYF TGTGCCAGCAGCCCCCCCAGGGGGAGGCACGAGCAGTACTTC
. TRBJ2-7 TRBV20-1 many CSASSVSVESYEQYF TGCAGTGCTAGCTCGGTATCGGTAGAGTCCTACGAGCAGTACTTC
. TRBJ2-2 TRBV11-1 many CASSLARQPGGGELFF TGTGCCAGCAGCTTAGCTCGACAGCCTGGGGGCGGGGAGCTGTTTTTT
. TRBJ1-2 TRBV20-1 many CSAADGPYYTF TGCAGTGCCGCGGACGGTCCCTATTACACCTTC
. TRBJ2-4 TRBV24-1 few CAPYIAKNIQYF TGTGCCCCGTACATAGCCAAAAACATTCAGTACTTC